This entry describes one TCR beta chain. What it recognizes is unknown. TCRdb re-derived calls from the reads in MiXCR, one entry per CDR3 protein. In the table there are around 99,000 distinct CDR3 sequences, less than 30% of which are singletons. CDR3 length: 14 amino acids. Trimming removed 0 bases from V and 0 bases from J, with 5 bases in between. Germline CDR1 reads DFQATT; CDR2 reads SNEGSKA (reference sequence). This entry belongs to a study of T cell repertoires in cytomegalovirus infection. The rearrangement links TRBV20-1 to TRBJ1-4; D not certain. The material was CD8+ T cells from cultured PBMCs, obtained from culture after CMV antigen stimulation. This receptor was obtained from a human donor in good health (CMV status not recorded). Some clones in this sample may be carry-over from other donors' samples. The CDR3 sequence is CSARDLATNEKLFF. The CDR3, as DNA: TGCAGTGCTAGAGACTTAGCAACTAATGAAAAACTGTTTTTT.